This entry lists 28 T cell receptor beta chains sequenced from one sample in a study of OX40 agonist ivuxolimab in advanced cancers. Profiled with immunoSEQ multiplex PCR; TCRdb holds only in-frame clones, not every one. In the table there are about 100,000 clones, around 93% of which are singletons. The sequenced sample was CD4+ or CD8+ T cells sorted from blood, obtained in a trial of the OX40 agonist ivuxolimab. These receptors all stem from an adult with an advanced solid tumor such as melanoma, head and neck, liver or kidney cancer.

The V gene is TRBV5-1, the J gene TRBJ2-5; 8 nucleotides match TRBD2. J lost 4 bases, V lost 0 bases, and 11 bases had no gene match. From germline, CDR1 is SGHRS and CDR2 YFSETQ. The CDR3 is 17 residues long. The CDR3 loop reads CASSLGGRGRSGETQYF. The DNA of the CDR3 is TGCGCCAGCAGCTTGGGGGGTCGCGGGAGGTCCGGAGAGACCCAGTACTTC.

The gene calls are TRBV15 and TRBJ1-1, with D maybe TRBD1 (5 bases). CDR1 LNHNV and CDR2 YYDKDF come from the germline V gene (reference sequence). Trimming cost V 1 base and J 11 bases, with 20 bases left between them. This CDR3 has 15 amino acids. CDR3 amino acids: CATSRGWDQAQRAFF. CDR3 nucleotide sequence: TGTGCCACCAGCAGAGGATGGGACCAGGCGCAGAGGGCTTTCTTT.

This clone was observed a single time. The CDR3 protein is CASSLGTSYEQYF. In DNA, the CDR3 is TGCGCCAGCAGTCTAGGCACCAGCTACGAGCAGTACTTC. The V and J genes are TRBV10-1 and TRBJ2-7; no reliable D call. The germline gives CDR1 WNHNN, CDR2 SYGVQD (reference sequence). Trimming stripped 5 bases from V and 3 bases from J, with 11 bases between. CDR3 length: 13 residues.

The rearrangement links TRBV18 to TRBJ1-1; 9 nucleotides match TRBD1. V was pared by 2 bases and J by 5 bases, with 6 bases of the junction left unmatched. Germline CDR1 KGHSH, CDR2 LQKENI. The CDR3 extends over 15 amino acids. The CDR3 reads CASSPGQGSGTEAFF. The CDR3 DNA follows: TGTGCCAGCTCACCAGGACAGGGGTCTGGGACTGAAGCTTTCTTT.

The CDR3 region is CSVEVGGGQGTSGSYEQYF. In DNA, the CDR3 is TGCAGCGTTGAAGTGGGAGGCGGACAGGGGACTAGCGGGTCCTACGAGCAGTACTTC. The chain uses TRBV29-1 and TRBJ2-7; TRBD2 matches at 12 bases. CDR1 and CDR2 from the germline V gene are SQVTM and ANQGSEA. The CDR3 covers 19 residues. With V trimmed by 1 base and J by 1 base, 14 bases remained unmatched.

The CDR3 loop is CATVGRQGMAEQFF. In DNA form, the CDR3 reads TGTGCCACCGTTGGGCGGCAGGGGATGGCTGAGCAGTTCTTC. The V and J genes are TRBV7-2 and TRBJ2-1, with D possibly TRBD1 on 6 matching bases. CDR1 and CDR2 (germline): SGHTA, FQGNSA. The CDR3 loop spans 14 amino acids. Trimming removed 10 bases from V and 9 bases from J, with 22 bases in between.

Turning to this clone: Other DNA sequences from this sample encode an identical CDR3 as well. The rearrangement joins TRBV7-2 to TRBJ1-5, with a tentative D call TRBD1 (5 bases). This CDR3 spans 13 amino acids. CDR1 is SGHTA, CDR2 FQGNSA, per germline. Trimming left V 5 bases short and J 7 bases short, with 12 bases between. The CDR3 is CASSPQGGQPQHF. CDR3 in DNA: TGTGCCAGCAGCCCGCAGGGCGGGCAGCCCCAGCATTTT. The full variable domain, with the rest looked up from reference TRBV7-2 and TRBJ1-5, is GAGVSQSPSNKVTEKGKDVELRCDPISGHTALYWYRQSLGQGLEFLIYFQGNSAPDKSGLPSDRFSAERTGGSVSTLTIQRTQQEDSAVYLCASSPQGGQPQHFGDGTRLSIL.

V and J are TRBV10-2 and TRBJ2-7, with D possibly matching TRBD1 (6 bases). Per the germline V gene, CDR1 is WSHSY and CDR2 is SAAADI. This CDR3 comprises 14 residues. The V and J ends lost 5 bases and 5 bases respectively, with 16 bases between them. The DNA of the CDR3 is TGCGCCAGCAGTAAACAGGGTATCAGCGACGAGCAGTACTTC. Translated: CASSKQGISDEQYF.

V usage is TRBV10-1 and J usage is TRBJ1-1, with 7 bases fitting TRBD1. The CDR3 runs to 16 residues. CDR1 is WNHNN, CDR2 SYGVQD, per germline (reference sequence). The V and J ends lost 0 bases and 2 bases, in that order; junction bases with no gene match: 6. The chain's CDR3 is CASSESITGVNTEAFF. CDR3 DNA: TGCGCCAGCAGTGAGTCAATAACAGGGGTTAACACTGAAGCTTTCTTT.

The rearrangement links TRBV6-5 to TRBJ2-4; no reliable D call. This CDR3 spans 13 amino acids. Germline V gene sequence: CDR1 MNHEY, CDR2 SVGAGI. V was pared by 0 bases and J by 7 bases, with 7 bases between. For the CDR3, the DNA is TGTGCCAGCAGTTACTCCCCTGGGAACATTCAGTACTTC. Residues: CASSYSPGNIQYF.

This chain connects TRBV7-9 to TRBJ2-5; 8 nucleotides line up with TRBD2. V lost 1 base, J lost 4 bases, and 2 bases stayed unmatched. This CDR3 contains 14 residues. Germline CDR1 reads SEHNR; CDR2 reads FQNEAQ (reference sequence). The CDR3 DNA is TGTGCCAGCAGCTTAGAGCGGGAGTTAGAGACCCAGTACTTC. Protein sequence: CASSLERELETQYF. Using reference TRBV7-9 and TRBJ2-5 for the parts outside the CDR3, the full variable domain is DTGVSQNPRHKITKRGQNVTFRCDPISEHNRLYWYRQTLGQGPEFLTYFQNEAQLEKSRLLSDRFSAERPKGSFSTLEIQRTEQGDSAMYLCASSLERELETQYFGPGTRLLVL.

This chain joins TRBV28 and TRBJ1-2; D is unclear. The germline V and J ends were trimmed by 4 bases and 4 bases, with 19 bases remaining between them. CDR1 and CDR2 from the germline V gene are MDHEN and SYDVKM. The CDR3 contains 16 residues. CDR3 amino acids: CASSSPSFKSGYGYTF. As DNA, the CDR3 is TGTGCCAGCAGTTCTCCCTCTTTTAAATCCGGCTATGGCTACACCTTC.

The CDR3 nucleotides are TGTGCCAGCAGGTTACAGGGTCACACTGAAGCTTTCTTT. Its translation is CASRLQGHTEAFF. The chain is built from TRBV2 and TRBJ1-1, with D perhaps TRBD1 (6 bases). V was shortened by 6 bases and J by 3 bases, with 11 bases between the two germline ends. The CDR3 has 13 amino acids. CDR1 is SNHLY and CDR2 is FYNNEI in the germline V gene.

The genes are TRBV11-3 and TRBJ2-1; tentative D call: TRBD1 (6 bases). Per the germline V gene, CDR1 is SGHNT and CDR2 is YENEEA. The CDR3 is 15 amino acids. V dropped 0 bases and J dropped 2 bases, with 8 bases sitting between them. CDR3 nucleotide sequence: TGTGCCAGCAGCTTAGAACAGGGCCCCTACAATGAGCAGTTCTTC. It specifies CASSLEQGPYNEQFF.

The chain joins TRBV6-1 to TRBJ1-4; D might be TRBD1 (6 bases). Trimming took 1 base from V and 11 from J, leaving 17 bases between them. This CDR3 contains 15 residues. Germline CDR1 is MNHNS and CDR2 is SASEGT. The chain's CDR3 is CASSEGWGWDTKLFF. The CDR3 DNA reads as TGTGCCAGCAGTGAAGGTTGGGGGTGGGACACTAAACTGTTTTTT.

The chain is built from TRBV6-6 and TRBJ1-5; D gene unclear. The germline gives CDR1 MNHNY, CDR2 SVGAGI (reference sequence). V lost 5 bases and J lost 5, with 10 bases in between. This CDR3 is built from 13 residues. CDR3: CASSTSPYQPQHF. CDR3 bases: TGTGCCAGCAGTACATCTCCTTATCAGCCCCAGCATTTT.

This sequence joins TRBV6-1 and TRBJ2-6; D remains ambiguous. The germline gives CDR1 MNHNS, CDR2 SASEGT. V was trimmed by 1 base and J by 0 bases, leaving 7 bases between them. The CDR3 contains 16 residues. DNA for the CDR3: TGTGCCAGCAGTGAAGGACGGATCTCTGGGGCCAACGTCCTGACTTTC. As protein: CASSEGRISGANVLTF.

The chain has TRBV5-6 and TRBJ1-2; no reliable D call. This CDR3 spans 15 amino acids. V lost 0 bases and J 8 bases, leaving 17 bases between the germline ends. Germline assignment: CDR1 SGHDT and CDR2 YYEEEE. The CDR3 here is CASSLDDIESGGYTF. CDR3 sequence (DNA): TGTGCCAGCAGCTTGGACGACATAGAGTCGGGGGGCTACACCTTC.

The rearrangement uses TRBV13 and TRBJ2-5; D remains unclear. Trimming pared 1 base from V and 1 base from J, leaving 13 bases between. The CDR3 extends over 16 amino acids. The V gene's germline CDR1 is PRHDT and CDR2 FYEKMQ (reference sequence). CDR3 residues: CASSLDGIRAQETQYF. The CDR3 coding sequence is TGTGCCAGCAGCTTAGACGGAATTAGGGCCCAAGAGACCCAGTACTTC. Supplemented by reference TRBV13 and TRBJ2-5, the full variable domain reads AAGVIQSPRHLIKEKRETATLKCYPIPRHDTVYWYQQGPGQDPQFLISFYEKMQSDKGSIPDRFSAQQFSDYHSELNMSSLELGDSALYFCASSLDGIRAQETQYFGPGTRLLVL.

The chain combines TRBV4-2 with TRBJ2-1; no clear D gene. Trimming took 0 bases from V and 4 from J, leaving 13 bases between them. Germline V CDR1 and CDR2: LGHNA, YNFKEQ. This CDR3 is built from 16 residues. DNA for the CDR3: TGTGCCAGCAGCCAAGAAGTTCGACTGGTATACAATGAGCAGTTCTTC. Protein product: CASSQEVRLVYNEQFF.

V gene TRBV14 combines with J gene TRBJ2-7; no clear D gene. Germline V gene lookup returns CDR1 SGHDN and CDR2 FVKESK. The CDR3 spans 12 residues. V shed 2 bases and J shed 0 bases, with 2 bases lying between them. CDR3 DNA sequence: TGTGCCAGCAGCCAAAGCTCCTACGAGCAGTACTTC. Translated, it gives CASSQSSYEQYF.

This chain joins TRBV5-5 and TRBJ2-7; tentatively, D is TRBD1 or TRBD2 (5 bases each). Germline V lookup: CDR1 SGHKS, CDR2 YYEKEE (reference sequence). This CDR3 is built from 13 residues. The V gene lost 2 bases and the J gene lost 6 bases, with 12 bases spanning the gap. The CDR3 nucleotides are TGTGCCAGCAGCTTTCCCACGGGGCGCGAGCAGTACTTC. It is translated as CASSFPTGREQYF.

The chain employs TRBV9 and TRBJ1-4; maybe TRBD1 (5 bases). The CDR3 spans 14 residues. Germline V gene data show CDR1 as SGDLS and CDR2 as YYNGEE. The V gene lost 0 bases and the J gene lost 9 bases, with 12 bases spanning the gap. The CDR3 protein is CASSVGGTHQKLFF. CDR3 bases: TGTGCCAGCAGCGTAGGAGGGACCCACCAAAAACTGTTTTTT.

The rearrangement links TRBV19 to TRBJ2-5; the D gene is possibly TRBD2 (6 bases). V dropped 3 bases and J dropped 3 bases, with 8 bases sitting between them. Germline CDR1 LNHDA, CDR2 SQIVND (reference sequence). This CDR3 spans 13 amino acids. The CDR3 bases are TGTGCCAGTAGTATTTCGGGGGAAGAGACCCAGTACTTC. Protein product: CASSISGEETQYF.

The chain uses TRBV19 and TRBJ2-2; D uncertain. V lost 2 bases and J lost 7, with 23 bases in between. This CDR3 has 18 amino acids. CDR1 is LNHDA, CDR2 SQIVND, per germline (reference sequence). The CDR3 sequence is CASSIIRSQRPLNGELFF. The CDR3 nucleotides are TGTGCCAGTAGTATAATTAGGTCGCAGAGACCGCTTAACGGGGAGCTGTTTTTT.

The chain joins TRBV5-1 to TRBJ2-2; weak D call: TRBD1 (6 bases). CDR1 and CDR2 from the germline V gene are SGHRS and YFSETQ. Trimming left V 3 bases short and J 2 bases short, with 11 bases between. The length of the CDR3 is 15 residues. The CDR3, as DNA: TGCGCCAGCAGCTCGGGGACACACAACACCGGGGAGCTGTTTTTT. Its translation: CASSSGTHNTGELFF.

This chain links TRBV15 with TRBJ2-3; the D is unclear. This CDR3 contains 13 residues. Germline lookup yields CDR1 LNHNV and CDR2 YYDKDF (reference sequence). Trimming removed 3 bases at V and 6 bases at J, with 10 bases between. The CDR3 DNA follows: TGTGCCACCAGCAGGGCCCCCGGCGATACGCAGTATTTT. Amino acids: CATSRAPGDTQYF.

The chain combines TRBV5-1 with TRBJ2-5; a weak D match, TRBD1 (5 bases). Trimming removed 1 base at V and 5 bases at J, with 15 bases between. The germline gives CDR1 SGHRS, CDR2 YFSETQ. The CDR3 contains 15 residues. DNA of the CDR3: TGCGCCAGCAGCTTGAATGTTCAGGGAAGCGAGACCCAGTACTTC. It codes for CASSLNVQGSETQYF.